A selection of T cell receptor beta chains follows, all from one sample in a study of tumor and adjacent non-tumor tissue in lung cancer. TCRdb fed the multiplex PCR reads into MiXCR, producing one record per CDR3 protein. The data show fewer than 55,000 distinct CDR3 sequences, roughly 60% seen once. The material sequenced was distant non-tumor lung tissue. These receptors were obtained from a woman aged 40 to 55 with non-small cell lung cancer. CDR3s include the opening cysteine and the closing phenylalanine or tryptophan. D genes are given only for firm matches. The size of a clone is reported for some rows only, either as once, few or many, or as a class for expanded clones.

J gene: TRBJ1-1
clone size: NA
V gene: TRBV6-5
D gene: NA
CDR3 protein: CASNSLGRDTEAIF
CDR3 DNA: TGTGCCAGCAACAGCCTGGGACGGGATACTGAAGCTATCTTT

J gene: TRBJ2-1
clone size: NA
V gene: TRBV24-1
D gene: TRBD1
CDR3 protein: CATSDLQGASNRNEQFF
CDR3 DNA: TGTGCCACCAGTGATTTACAGGGGGCCAGCAATAGGAATGAGCAGTTCTTC

J gene: TRBJ2-7
clone size: NA
V gene: TRBV11-2
D gene: TRBD1
CDR3 protein: CASSFCQGIRDREFHEQYF
CDR3 DNA: TGTGCCAGCAGCTTCTGTCAGGGAATCCGGGACAGGGAGTTCCACGAGCAGTACTTC

J gene: TRBJ2-6
clone size: NA
V gene: TRBV6-1
D gene: NA
CDR3 protein: CASTPGGAGASVLAF
CDR3 DNA: TGTGCCAGCACCCCAGGAGGGGCTGGGGCCAGCGTCCTGGCTTTC

J gene: TRBJ2-4
clone size: NA
V gene: TRBV11-2
D gene: NA
CDR3 protein: CVSSLGSQGGAKNIQNF
CDR3 DNA: TGTGTCAGCAGCTTAGGATCACAGGGTGGAGCCAAAAACATTCAGAACTTC

J gene: TRBJ2-1
clone size: NA
V gene: TRBV6-1
D gene: TRBD2
CDR3 protein: CASRLAGGRMSEQFF
CDR3 DNA: TGTGCCAGCAGACTAGCGGGGGGTAGGATGAGTGAGCAGTTCTTC

J gene: TRBJ2-1
clone size: few
V gene: TRBV11-3
D gene: NA
CDR3 protein: CACSWEGVEQFF
CDR3 DNA: TGCGCCTGCAGCTGGGAGGGGGTCGAGCAGTTCTTC

J gene: TRBJ1-4
clone size: NA
V gene: TRBV6-6
D gene: NA
CDR3 protein: CASSSEGFEKLLF
CDR3 DNA: TGTGCCAGCAGCTCAGAGGGTTTCGAAAAACTGCTTTTT

J gene: TRBJ2-1
clone size: many
V gene: TRBV6-5
D gene: TRBD2
CDR3 protein: CASRKLLAGGQHNEQFF
CDR3 DNA: TGTGCCAGCAGGAAACTTTTAGCGGGAGGGCAACACAATGAGCAGTTCTTC

J gene: TRBJ2-4
clone size: many
V gene: TRBV12-3/TRBV12-4
D gene: TRBD2
CDR3 protein: CASSPTGGRNIQYF
CDR3 DNA: TGTGCCAGCAGTCCAACGGGAGGGAGAAACATTCAGTACTTC

J gene: TRBJ2-1
clone size: NA
V gene: TRBV7-9
D gene: TRBD2
CDR3 protein: CASSLARGLAGGAMHEQLF
CDR3 DNA: TGTGCCAGCAGCTTAGCTCGGGGGTTAGCGGGAGGCGCTATGCATGAGCAGCTCTTC

J gene: TRBJ1-5
clone size: many
V gene: TRBV7-8
D gene: TRBD1
CDR3 protein: CASSPDRDGNQPQHF
CDR3 DNA: TGTGCCAGCAGCCCCGACAGGGATGGCAATCAGCCCCAGCATTTT

J gene: TRBJ2-3
clone size: medium-sized
V gene: TRBV6-2/TRBV6-3
D gene: NA
CDR3 protein: CASSYSGVSTDTQYF
CDR3 DNA: TGTGCCAGCAGTTACTCTGGGGTTAGCACAGATACGCAGTATTTT

J gene: TRBJ1-5
clone size: many
V gene: TRBV12-3/TRBV12-4
D gene: TRBD1
CDR3 protein: CASSSTDRGQPQHF
CDR3 DNA: TGTGCCAGCAGTTCGACCGACAGGGGTCAGCCCCAGCATTTT

J gene: TRBJ2-2
clone size: many
V gene: TRBV5-1
D gene: NA
CDR3 protein: CASSFWQDAGELFF
CDR3 DNA: TGCGCCAGCAGCTTTTGGCAGGACGCCGGGGAGTTGTTTTTT